These 14 T cell receptor beta chains originate from one sample sequenced in a study of blood T cell repertoires in COVID-19 (dated by TCRdb to 2020 to 2021). Libraries were built with the immunoSEQ multiplex PCR assay. Entries here come from immuneACCESS through TCRdb and include only in-frame sequences with V and J called. Some clones fail to appear in such tables; in the studies checked, an unresolved V gene covers under half of the shortfall, and the cause of the remainder is unknown. The sample table shows fewer than 400,000 clones, and 80% to 90% are seen once. The leading ten clones occupy 2.2% of the sample. The sequencing sample was made of PBMCs or T cells enriched from blood (not recorded which). The source of these receptors is a man aged 25 to 45 who had recovered from COVID-19.

V gene TRBV11-2 combines with J gene TRBJ2-5; 7 positions agree with TRBD2. Germline V gene lookup returns CDR1 SGHAT and CDR2 FQNNGV. J lost 5 bases, V lost 3 bases, and 9 bases had no gene match. The CDR3 sequence is 15 residues long. CDR3 protein: CASSLGGMRGETQYF. In nucleotides, the CDR3 is TGTGCCAGCAGCTTGGGGGGGATGAGAGGGGAGACCCAGTACTTC.

The J gene is TRBJ2-3, the V gene TRBV7-2; weak D call: TRBD1 (5 bases). Looked up from germline, CDR1 is SGHTA and CDR2 is FQGNSA. The V end lost 3 bases, the J end lost 0 bases, and 10 bases lay between the germline ends. The CDR3 is 15 residues long. The CDR3 region is CASSFHQGSTDTQYF. As DNA, the CDR3 is TGTGCCAGCAGCTTTCATCAGGGTAGCACAGATACGCAGTATTTT.

The chain combines TRBV12-3 or TRBV12-4 with TRBJ1-1; D call uncertain. The length of the CDR3 is 12 residues. V gave up 10 bases and J gave up 0 bases, with 9 bases separating them. This CDR3 reads CATGRLNTEAFF. For the CDR3, the DNA is TGTGCCACCGGCAGGCTGAACACTGAAGCTTTCTTT.

V usage is TRBV27 and J usage is TRBJ1-5; 9 nucleotides match TRBD1. CDR3 length: 14 amino acids. The germline gives CDR1 MNHEY, CDR2 SMNVEV (reference sequence). V lost 6 bases, J lost 6 bases, and 6 bases stayed unmatched. In DNA form, the CDR3 reads TGTGCCAGCAGCCGCGGGACAGGGAGTCAGCCCCAGCATTTT. This sequence encodes CASSRGTGSQPQHF.

The chain combines TRBV30 with TRBJ2-1, with D possibly matching TRBD2 (5 bases). Germline CDR1 and CDR2: GTSNPN and SVGIG (reference sequence). CDR3 length: 13 residues. V was clipped by 5 bases and J by 1 base, with 9 bases between them. The CDR3, as DNA: TGTGCCTGGTCCGGGGTGTCCTACAATGAGCAGTTCTTC. It translates to CAWSGVSYNEQFF.

CDR3 loop: CASSPRTAQFTQYF. CDR3 nucleotides: TGTGCCAGCAGCCCTCGGACAGCCCAATTTACCCAGTACTTC. The J gene is TRBJ2-5, the V gene TRBV13; TRBD1 might be the D (6 bases). Deletions cut 5 bases from V and 8 bases from J, with 18 bases between. The CDR3 extends over 14 amino acids. From germline, CDR1 is PRHDT and CDR2 FYEKMQ (reference sequence).

The CDR3 sequence: CASSLDRGFGELFF. The CDR3, as DNA: TGTGCCAGCAGCTTGGACAGGGGGTTCGGGGAGCTGTTTTTT. The chain employs TRBV5-6 and TRBJ2-2; 8 nucleotides line up with TRBD1. This CDR3 spans 14 amino acids. Losses at the gene ends were 0 bases for V and 7 bases for J; bases not matched to a gene: 2. Germline CDR1 is SGHDT and CDR2 is YYEEEE.

This chain connects TRBV25-1 to TRBJ1-5; D is ambiguous. The CDR3 has 14 amino acids. In germline, CDR1 is MGHDK, CDR2 SYGVNS. Trimming removed 2 bases from V and 7 bases from J, with 12 bases in between. The CDR3 region is CASSETGLWQPQHF. The CDR3 DNA is TGTGCCAGCAGTGAAACTGGTCTGTGGCAGCCCCAGCATTTT.

The V gene is TRBV10-3, the J gene TRBJ2-1; D not certain. Germline V gives CDR1 ENHRY, CDR2 SYGVKD. Trimming shortened V by 11 bases and J by 2 bases, and 10 bases separated the two germline ends. The CDR3 length is 12 residues. The CDR3 DNA sequence: TGTGCCTCCTCCCAGGCCTACAATGAGCAGTTCTTC. This gives the protein CASSQAYNEQFF.

The chain combines TRBV30 with TRBJ2-7; D possibly corresponds to TRBD1 (6 bases). The germline V and J ends were trimmed by 2 bases and 2 bases, with 10 bases remaining between them. The CDR3 covers 13 residues. Per germline, CDR1 GTSNPN and CDR2 SVGIG (reference sequence). The CDR3: CAWSWGPPYEQYF. CDR3 bases: TGTGCCTGGAGTTGGGGGCCCCCCTACGAGCAGTACTTC.

This chain uses TRBV7-9 with TRBJ1-5; D is unclear. V was trimmed by 5 bases and J by 10 bases, leaving 9 bases between them. Germline CDR1 reads SEHNR; CDR2 reads FQNEAQ (reference sequence). The CDR3 length is 11 residues. DNA for the CDR3: TGTGCCAGCAGCCGCGAGGGTCCCCAGCATTTT. Translating gives CASSREGPQHF.

The chain is built from TRBV27 and TRBJ2-7; D ambiguous. Trimming took off 5 bases at V and 0 bases at J, with 11 bases between the two ends. This CDR3 has 14 amino acids. Germline V gene data show CDR1 as MNHEY and CDR2 as SMNVEV (reference sequence). DNA of the CDR3: TGTGCCAGCAGTAGTCTTCAGCGCTCCTACGAGCAGTACTTC. Protein sequence: CASSSLQRSYEQYF.

The chain is built from TRBV7-2 and TRBJ1-2, with D perhaps TRBD1 (6 bases). This CDR3 has 16 amino acids. The germline gives CDR1 SGHTA, CDR2 FQGNSA. V was shortened by 2 bases and J by 5 bases, with 18 bases between the two germline ends. CDR3 residues: CASSLMSPRGGYGYTF. The CDR3 region has the DNA TGTGCCAGCAGCTTAATGTCCCCCAGGGGCGGATATGGCTACACCTTC. Supplemented by reference TRBV7-2 and TRBJ1-2, the full variable domain reads GAGVSQSPSNKVTEKGKDVELRCDPISGHTALYWYRQSLGQGLEFLIYFQGNSAPDKSGLPSDRFSAERTGGSVSTLTIQRTQQEDSAVYLCASSLMSPRGGYGYTFGSGTRLTVV.

This rearrangement joins TRBV5-4 to TRBJ2-7; TRBD1 agrees at 8 bases. The V gene's germline CDR1 is SGHNT and CDR2 YYREEE (reference sequence). The CDR3 has 13 amino acids. Germline trimming cut 9 bases from V and 3 bases from J; bases unmatched to any gene: 8. CDR3 protein: CATKDRGGYEQYF. The DNA of the CDR3 is TGTGCCACCAAAGACAGGGGCGGCTACGAGCAGTACTTC.